The next 6 T cell receptor beta chains were all read from a single sample in a study of graft-versus-host responses after intestinal transplantation. Method: immunoSEQ multiplex PCR; TCRdb's copy keeps in-frame clones and lacks some. The sample gives under 75,000 clones, nearly 90% of which show up once; about 4.3% is in the top ten. Their antigens are not known. Specimen: unstimulated CD8+ T cells sorted from spleen or lymph node cells, collected before transplant. Every receptor here comes from a human donor who was the organ donor for an intestinal transplant.

The rearrangement uses TRBV7-6 and TRBJ2-5; TRBD1 is a possible D gene (6 bases). The CDR3 runs to 14 residues. The V end lost 7 bases, the J end lost 1 base, and 13 bases lay between the germline ends. Germline lookup yields CDR1 SGHVS and CDR2 FNYEAQ. CDR3 protein: CASTSRGFQETQYF. The CDR3 bases are TGTGCCAGCACCAGCAGGGGATTCCAAGAGACCCAGTACTTC. The complete variable domain, with remaining parts taken from reference TRBV7-6 and TRBJ2-5, reads GAGVSQSPRYKVTKRGQDVALRCDPISGHVSLYWYRQALGQGPEFLTYFNYEAQQDKSGLPNDRFSAERPEGSISTLTIQRTEQRDSAMYRCASTSRGFQETQYFGPGTRLLVL.

The chain couples TRBV2 to TRBJ2-3; D possibly corresponds to TRBD1 (5 bases). Trimming cost V 1 base and J 0 bases, with 8 bases left between them. The germline V gene has CDR1 SNHLY and CDR2 FYNNEI. The CDR3 is 15 amino acids. The CDR3 region is CASSEGAGSTDTQYF. CDR3 bases: TGTGCCAGCAGTGAAGGGGCAGGGAGCACAGATACGCAGTATTTT.

The chain carries TRBV4-3 and TRBJ1-3; TRBD1 aligns across 8 bases. Trimming took 3 bases from V and 2 from J; bases not matched to a gene: 15. This CDR3 is built from 19 residues. The germline CDR1 and CDR2 sequences are LGHNA and YSLEER. DNA for the CDR3: TGCGCCAGCAGCCAGGACTCCGTCGGACAGGGCAATCCTGGAAACACCATATATTTT. This codes for CASSQDSVGQGNPGNTIYF.

This clone was picked up one time. This chain uses TRBV7-6 with TRBJ2-7; 8 bases match TRBD1. V lost 4 bases, J lost 6 bases, and 8 bases stayed unmatched. The V gene's germline CDR1 is SGHVS and CDR2 FNYEAQ. This CDR3 comprises 14 residues. DNA of the CDR3: TGTGCCAGCAGCTCCGGACAGGGTATGGTCGAGCAGTACGTC. Protein sequence: CASSSGQGMVEQYV.

The rearrangement uses TRBV28 and TRBJ1-2, with D perhaps TRBD1 (5 bases). The CDR3 spans 13 residues. Germline V gene data show CDR1 as MDHEN and CDR2 as SYDVKM. Trimming took 8 bases from V and 3 from J, leaving 13 bases between them. CDR3 coding DNA: TGTGCCAGCGGAAGCCAGACAGACTATGGCTACACCTTC. Protein product: CASGSQTDYGYTF.

V is TRBV10-3 and J is TRBJ2-7; 7 nucleotides agree with TRBD1. The V and J ends lost 0 bases and 2 bases, in that order; junction bases with no gene match: 1. The CDR3 length is 14 residues. Per germline, CDR1 ENHRY and CDR2 SYGVKD. The CDR3, as DNA: TGTGCCATCAGTGAGTCAGGGACAGCCTACGAGCAGTACGTC. It codes for CAISESGTAYEQYV.